Here is one T cell receptor beta chain with its context. The antigen is unknown. Sequenced by immunoSEQ multiplex PCR; TCRdb stores in-frame clones only, minus some. The profile shows just over 350,000 clones, under 95% of them singletons. The sample belongs to a study of Ad26.COV2.S vaccination and SARS-CoV-2 variants. General study points: Ad26.COV2.S recipients had broader spike-specific TCRs (P = 0.0014). For non-spike TCRs, breadth in vaccine recipients resembled that in placebo recipients. Reported findings describe substantial breadth in spike-specific CD8+ and CD4+ T cell responses following vaccination. Analytic work on TCR breadth and depth might have understated the full extent of total T cell responses.

The source of this sequence is a human donor who had recovered from COVID-19. This specimen was peripheral blood, taken after recovery from COVID-19.

The CDR3 nucleotides read TGCAGCGTTGGAGACGGCTTACGATATGGCTACACCTTC. This sequence encodes CSVGDGLRYGYTF. The chain uses TRBV29-1 and TRBJ1-2, with D uncertain. This CDR3 is 13 amino acids long. Between the trimmed V and J ends, which lost 4 bases and 5 bases, there was a span of 14 bases. CDR1 is SQVTM, CDR2 ANQGSEA, per germline.